Presented here are 29 T cell receptor beta chains from one specimen sequenced in a study of CXCR3-negative and CXCR3-positive naive CD8 T cells. 5' RACE with UMI labels generated the TRB cDNA libraries. TCRdb reprocessed the 5' RACE reads; each CDR3 protein has one entry and no DNA is given. Its table records some 130,000 distinct CDR3 sequences. Input material: naive CXCR3- CD8+ T cells from blood. The subset denotes: CD45RO-CCR7+CD27+CD95- naive CD8+ T cells lacking CXCR3 (TNR3-). These TCRs come from a human donor in good health. Some clones in this sample may be carry-over from other donors' samples.

V gene TRBV29-1 combines with J gene TRBJ2-5; TCRdb designates TRBD2, a call that cannot be tested without DNA. Germline lookup yields CDR1 SQVTM and CDR2 ANQGSEA. This CDR3 has 16 residues. CDR3 in amino acids: CSVEALAGWNQETQYF.

The chain employs TRBV28 and TRBJ2-4; TCRdb selects TRBD1, and the lack of DNA leaves this call unchecked. CDR1 and CDR2 from the germline V gene are MDHEN and SYDVKM. The CDR3 is 12 amino acids. The CDR3 loop reads CASSEIQGPQYF.

The chain recombines TRBV28 with TRBJ2-1; no DNA is available, so the TRBD1 call from TCRdb remains unchecked. CDR1 and CDR2 from the germline V gene are MDHEN and SYDVKM. The CDR3 is made up of 17 amino acids. CDR3 region: CASSSRPRGPGHNEQFF.

The chain links TRBV7-3 to TRBJ2-1; TCRdb designates TRBD1, a call that cannot be tested without DNA. CDR3 size: 16 residues. Germline CDR1 SGHTA, CDR2 FQGTGA. The CDR3 spells CASSLIRLGRDNEQFF.

The chain joins TRBV4-2 to TRBJ2-1; TCRdb picks TRBD1, but there is no DNA to check that call. CDR1 is LGHNA and CDR2 is YNFKEQ in the germline V gene. CDR3 length: 18 amino acids. CDR3 sequence reads: CASSPGGTGGPSYNEQFF.

J is TRBJ2-3 and V is TRBV29-1; TCRdb returns TRBD2, unconfirmable since there is no DNA. Germline CDR1 reads SQVTM; CDR2 reads ANQGSEA. The CDR3 extends over 14 amino acids. CDR3 amino acids: CSVVVAGSPDTQYF.

The chain is built from TRBV29-1 and TRBJ2-7. CDR1 is SQVTM, CDR2 ANQGSEA, per germline. This CDR3 contains 11 residues. The CDR3 region is CSVLRNYEQYF.

The chain carries TRBV5-1 and TRBJ1-6; absent DNA, TCRdb's TRBD1 call cannot be checked. The germline CDR1 and CDR2 sequences are SGHRS and YFSETQ. This CDR3 spans 13 amino acids. CDR3 protein: CASSSGANSPLHF.

J is TRBJ2-7 and V is TRBV29-1; as DNA is missing, the TRBD2 call by TCRdb cannot be tested. CDR3 length: 15 residues. Germline values: CDR1 SQVTM, CDR2 ANQGSEA. The CDR3 sequence is CSVESIREGEYEQYF.

This chain uses TRBV2 with TRBJ2-7. CDR1 is SNHLY, CDR2 FYNNEI, per germline. The CDR3 is 15 residues long. CDR3 region: CASSERTSEIYEQYF. The variable domain in full, completed from reference TRBV2 and TRBJ2-7, reads EPEVTQTPSHQVTQMGQEVILRCVPISNHLYFYWYRQILGQKVEFLVSFYNNEISEKSEIFDDQFSVERPDGSNFTLKIRSTKLEDSAMYFCASSERTSEIYEQYFGPGTRLTVT.

The chain uses TRBV29-1 and TRBJ2-7; the TCRdb call, TRBD1, lacks DNA for checking. The CDR3 runs to 14 residues. Germline values: CDR1 SQVTM, CDR2 ANQGSEA. This CDR3 is CSVVGADRPYEQYF.

The chain has TRBV19 and TRBJ2-7; the TRBD1 assignment by TCRdb is unverifiable without DNA. CDR1 and CDR2 from the germline V gene are LNHDA and SQIVND (reference sequence). The CDR3 is 16 amino acids. The chain's CDR3 is CASSVGTGTGLYEQYF.

The chain combines TRBV12-3 or TRBV12-4 with TRBJ2-3. The CDR3 consists of 12 residues. CDR3 loop: CASSLGPSMQYF.

The J gene is TRBJ2-6, the V gene TRBV11-3; TCRdb's D gene call, TRBD1, goes unchecked for lack of DNA. The CDR3 covers 15 residues. Germline V gene data show CDR1 as SGHNT and CDR2 as YENEEA. This CDR3 reads CASSPGNSGANVLTF.

The chain is built from TRBV7-3 and TRBJ2-2. The CDR3 sequence is 12 residues long. CDR1 and CDR2 (germline): SGHTA, FQGTGA. CDR3: CASSVGTGELFF.

The chain couples TRBV7-3 to TRBJ2-1; TCRdb gives TRBD1 as the D gene, but with no DNA this cannot be confirmed. Per the germline V gene, CDR1 is SGHTA and CDR2 is FQGTGA. CDR3 size: 14 residues. CDR3 loop: CASSAWGTGNEQFF.

The chain couples TRBV2 to TRBJ2-1; TCRdb reports TRBD2, a call that lacks DNA to check it against. Germline V lookup: CDR1 SNHLY, CDR2 FYNNEI. This CDR3 spans 17 amino acids. The chain's CDR3 is CASSSVAGGFSYNEQFF.

The CDR3 here is CASSQEFSPYEQYF. The chain employs TRBV7-9 and TRBJ2-7. CDR1 SEHNR and CDR2 FQNEAQ come from the germline V gene (reference sequence). The CDR3 extends over 14 amino acids. Using reference TRBV7-9 and TRBJ2-7 for the parts outside the CDR3, the full variable domain is DTGVSQNPRHKITKRGQNVTFRCDPISEHNRLYWYRQTLGQGPEFLTYFQNEAQLEKSRLLSDRFSAERPKGSFSTLEIQRTEQGDSAMYLCASSQEFSPYEQYFGPGTRLTVT.

J is TRBJ1-2 and V is TRBV29-1; TCRdb picks TRBD1, but there is no DNA to check that call. There are 13 residues in the CDR3. Germline-derived CDR1 and CDR2 are SQVTM and ANQGSEA. The CDR3 protein is CSADRGNYYGYTF.

The V gene is TRBV20-1, the J gene TRBJ2-5; with no DNA, the TCRdb D assignment of TRBD1 cannot be verified. The CDR3 extends over 13 amino acids. The germline V gene encodes CDR1 DFQATT and CDR2 SNEGSKA (reference sequence). CDR3 sequence reads: CSARVGGQETQYF.

The J gene is TRBJ2-2, the V gene TRBV7-9. Germline assignment: CDR1 SEHNR and CDR2 FQNEAQ (reference sequence). CDR3 length equals 13 residues. This chain's CDR3 is CASSPVNTGELFF.

The rearrangement uses TRBV20-1 and TRBJ2-7; TCRdb reports TRBD2, a call that lacks DNA to check it against. Per germline, CDR1 DFQATT and CDR2 SNEGSKA (reference sequence). This CDR3 has 15 residues. The CDR3 is CSATGTSGRPYEQYF.

V usage is TRBV27 and J usage is TRBJ2-1; as DNA is missing, the TRBD1 call by TCRdb cannot be tested. The CDR3 runs to 15 residues. Looked up from germline, CDR1 is MNHEY and CDR2 is SMNVEV (reference sequence). The CDR3 loop reads CASSLTRAAYNEQFF.

The chain is built from TRBV7-2 and TRBJ2-7; as DNA is missing, the TRBD1 call by TCRdb cannot be tested. CDR3 length: 16 residues. Germline values: CDR1 SGHTA, CDR2 FQGNSA. The CDR3 loop is CASSIQRGLSSYEQYF.

The chain carries TRBV5-5 and TRBJ2-3; TCRdb's D gene call, TRBD1, goes unchecked for lack of DNA. There are 14 residues in the CDR3. Germline lookup yields CDR1 SGHKS and CDR2 YYEKEE (reference sequence). The CDR3 protein is CASYRGPLTDTQYF.

The V call is TRBV28, the J call TRBJ2-7; there is no DNA to check the TCRdb D call of TRBD1. The germline V gene encodes CDR1 MDHEN and CDR2 SYDVKM. There are 18 residues in the CDR3. The CDR3 loop reads CASSTRKLGWGSDREQYF. Full variable domain (outside the CDR3, taken from reference TRBV28 and TRBJ2-7): DVKVTQSSRYLVKRTGEKVFLECVQDMDHENMFWYRQDPGLGLRLIYFSYDVKMKEKGDIPEGYSVSREKKERFSLILESASTNQTSMYLCASSTRKLGWGSDREQYFGPGTRLTVT.

The chain couples TRBV7-9 to TRBJ2-3; lacking DNA, the TRBD1 call made by TCRdb goes unchecked. This CDR3 has 17 amino acids. Germline assignment: CDR1 SEHNR and CDR2 FQNEAQ (reference sequence). The CDR3 here is CASSPDPGQLVTDTQYF.

The chain carries TRBV5-5 and TRBJ2-4; lacking DNA, the TRBD1 call made by TCRdb goes unchecked. The germline V gene encodes CDR1 SGHKS and CDR2 YYEKEE (reference sequence). CDR3 length: 14 residues. This CDR3 is CASSFLQGKNIQYF.

The chain combines TRBV20-1 with TRBJ1-5; with no DNA, the TCRdb D assignment of TRBD1 cannot be verified. The CDR3 runs 17 residues. Germline lookup yields CDR1 DFQATT and CDR2 SNEGSKA (reference sequence). CDR3 region: CSASQLRPGTGNQPQHF.